Below, one T cell receptor (beta chain) is given with its context. The antigen remains undetermined. Researchers ran the PCR with 60 Vbeta and 13 Jbeta primers. Measured with immunoSEQ multiplex PCR; TCRdb has only the in-frame clones, and not every one. The sample holds 70,000 to 95,000 clones, around 77% seen once. The data are from a study of cytomegalovirus exposure and HLA in healthy donors. Looked up from germline, CDR1 is SGHRS and CDR2 is YFSETQ. The length of the CDR3 is 15 residues. The trim removed 4 bases at V and 4 bases at J, leaving 5 bases unmatched. General observations from the study: Equally common other TCR beta chains were less clonally expanded than HLA-associated ones, a later analysis found. Reported results showed that the classifier diagnosed cytomegalovirus status with high specificity and sensitivity.

The rearrangement joins TRBV5-1 to TRBJ1-6, with TRBD1 matching 7 bases. This receptor was identified in a man aged 45-60 years in good health and CMV-seronegative. Material for sequencing was PBMCs. In nucleotides, the CDR3 is TGCGCCAGCAGCCCACAGGGGCCGTATAATTCACCCCTCCACTTT. Its translation is CASSPQGPYNSPLHF.